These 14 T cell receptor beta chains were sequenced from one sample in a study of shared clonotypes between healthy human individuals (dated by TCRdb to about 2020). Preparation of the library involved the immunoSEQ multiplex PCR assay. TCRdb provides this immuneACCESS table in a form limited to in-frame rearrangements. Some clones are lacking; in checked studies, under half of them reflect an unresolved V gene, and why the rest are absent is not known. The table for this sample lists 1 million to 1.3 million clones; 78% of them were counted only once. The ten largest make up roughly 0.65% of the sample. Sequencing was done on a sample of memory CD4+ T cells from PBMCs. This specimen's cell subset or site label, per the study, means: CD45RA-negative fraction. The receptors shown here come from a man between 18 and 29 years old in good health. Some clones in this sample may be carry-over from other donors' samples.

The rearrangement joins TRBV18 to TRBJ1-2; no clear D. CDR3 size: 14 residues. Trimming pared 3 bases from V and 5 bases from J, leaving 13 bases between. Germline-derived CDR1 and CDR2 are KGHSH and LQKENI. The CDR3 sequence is CASSPSATHYGYTF. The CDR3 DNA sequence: TGTGCCAGCTCACCTTCCGCGACACATTATGGCTACACCTTC.

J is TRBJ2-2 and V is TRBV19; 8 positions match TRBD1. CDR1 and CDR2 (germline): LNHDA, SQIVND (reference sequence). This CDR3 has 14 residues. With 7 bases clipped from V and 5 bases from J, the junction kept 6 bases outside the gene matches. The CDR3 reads CASIPGGRTGELFF. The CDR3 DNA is TGTGCCAGTATACCAGGGGGCCGAACCGGGGAGCTGTTTTTT.

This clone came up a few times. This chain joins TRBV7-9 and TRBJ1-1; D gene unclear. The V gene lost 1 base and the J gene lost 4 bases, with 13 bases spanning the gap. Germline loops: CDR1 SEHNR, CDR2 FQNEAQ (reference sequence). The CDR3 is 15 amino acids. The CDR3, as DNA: TGTGCCAGCAGCTTAGTAGTCCCTGGAATCACTGAAGCTTTCTTT. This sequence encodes CASSLVVPGITEAFF. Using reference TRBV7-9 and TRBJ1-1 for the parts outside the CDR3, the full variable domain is DTGVSQNPRHKITKRGQNVTFRCDPISEHNRLYWYRQTLGQGPEFLTYFQNEAQLEKSRLLSDRFSAERPKGSFSTLEIQRTEQGDSAMYLCASSLVVPGITEAFFGQGTRLTVV.

The CDR3 reads CASSLSGSEKLFF. In DNA form, the CDR3 reads TGTGCCAGCAGCTTGTCGGGGAGTGAAAAACTGTTTTTT. This chain connects TRBV5-4 to TRBJ1-4, with no clear D. Trimming shortened V by 1 base and J by 7 bases, and 8 bases separated the two germline ends. Germline V gives CDR1 SGHNT, CDR2 YYREEE (reference sequence). This CDR3 region has 13 residues.

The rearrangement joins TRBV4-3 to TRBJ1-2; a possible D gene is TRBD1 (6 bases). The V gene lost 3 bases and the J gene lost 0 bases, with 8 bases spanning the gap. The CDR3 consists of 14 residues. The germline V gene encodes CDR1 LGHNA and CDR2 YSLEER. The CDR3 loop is CASSQRGSNYGYTF. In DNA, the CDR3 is TGCGCCAGCAGCCAGAGGGGGTCTAACTATGGCTACACCTTC.

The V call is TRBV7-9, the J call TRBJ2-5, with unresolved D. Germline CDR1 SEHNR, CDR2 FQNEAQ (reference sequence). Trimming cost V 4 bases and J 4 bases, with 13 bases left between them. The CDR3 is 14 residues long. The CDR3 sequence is CASSSSASRETQYF. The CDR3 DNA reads TGTGCCAGCAGCTCCTCCGCCTCAAGAGAGACCCAGTACTTC.

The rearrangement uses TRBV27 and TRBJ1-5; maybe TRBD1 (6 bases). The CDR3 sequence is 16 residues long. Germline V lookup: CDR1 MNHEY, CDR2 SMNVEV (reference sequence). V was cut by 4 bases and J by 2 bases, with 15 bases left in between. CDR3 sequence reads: CASSSRQVVGNQPQHF. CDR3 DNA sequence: TGTGCCAGCAGTTCCCGACAGGTCGTTGGCAATCAGCCCCAGCATTTT.

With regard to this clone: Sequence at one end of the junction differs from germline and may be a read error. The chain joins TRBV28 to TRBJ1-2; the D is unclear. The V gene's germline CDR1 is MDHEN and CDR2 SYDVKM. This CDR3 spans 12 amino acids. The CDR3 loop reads CASGFPINGYTF. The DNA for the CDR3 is TGTGCCAGCGGTTTTCCCATAAATGGCTACACCTTC.

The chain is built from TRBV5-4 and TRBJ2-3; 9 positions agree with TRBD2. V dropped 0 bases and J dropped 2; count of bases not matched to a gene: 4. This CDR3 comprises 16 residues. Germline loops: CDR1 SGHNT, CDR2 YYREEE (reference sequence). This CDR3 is CASSLAAGGNTDTQYF. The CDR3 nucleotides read TGTGCCAGCAGCTTGGCAGCGGGAGGCAACACAGATACGCAGTATTTT.

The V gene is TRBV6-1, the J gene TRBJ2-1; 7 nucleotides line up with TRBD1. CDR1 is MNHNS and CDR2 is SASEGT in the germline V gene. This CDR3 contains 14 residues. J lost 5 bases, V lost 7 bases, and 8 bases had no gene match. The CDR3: CASIRGGSHNEQFF. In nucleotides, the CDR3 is TGTGCCAGCATTAGAGGGGGCAGCCACAATGAGCAGTTCTTC.

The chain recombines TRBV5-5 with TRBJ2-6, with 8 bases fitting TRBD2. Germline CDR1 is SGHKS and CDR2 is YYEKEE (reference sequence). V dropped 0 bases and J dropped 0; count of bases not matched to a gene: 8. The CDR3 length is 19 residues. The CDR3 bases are TGTGCCAGCAGCTTGGGGGCTAGCGGGCTTCGCTCTGGGGCCAACGTCCTGACTTTC. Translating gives CASSLGASGLRSGANVLTF.

CDR3 coding DNA: TGCGCCAGCAGCGGAAACAGCGAGATCTACGAGCAGTACTTC. Its translation is CASSGNSEIYEQYF. The chain couples TRBV5-1 to TRBJ2-7, with unresolved D. The CDR3 extends over 14 amino acids. The ends were cut back, 4 bases at V and 3 bases at J, with 14 bases in the middle. Germline values: CDR1 SGHRS, CDR2 YFSETQ.

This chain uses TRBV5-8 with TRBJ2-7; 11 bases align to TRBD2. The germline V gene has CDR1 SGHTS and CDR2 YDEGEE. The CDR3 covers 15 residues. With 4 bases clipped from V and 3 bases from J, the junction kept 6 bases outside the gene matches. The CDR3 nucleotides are TGTGCCAGCAGCCGGGGGGGACTAGCGGTCTACGAGCAGTACTTC. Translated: CASSRGGLAVYEQYF.

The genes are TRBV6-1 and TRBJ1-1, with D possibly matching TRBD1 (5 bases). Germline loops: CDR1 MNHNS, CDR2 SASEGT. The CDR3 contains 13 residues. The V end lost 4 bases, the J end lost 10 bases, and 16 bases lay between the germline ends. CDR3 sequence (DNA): TGTGCCAGCAGTGTAGTAATAAGGGGTGGAGCTTTCTTT. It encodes CASSVVIRGGAFF.